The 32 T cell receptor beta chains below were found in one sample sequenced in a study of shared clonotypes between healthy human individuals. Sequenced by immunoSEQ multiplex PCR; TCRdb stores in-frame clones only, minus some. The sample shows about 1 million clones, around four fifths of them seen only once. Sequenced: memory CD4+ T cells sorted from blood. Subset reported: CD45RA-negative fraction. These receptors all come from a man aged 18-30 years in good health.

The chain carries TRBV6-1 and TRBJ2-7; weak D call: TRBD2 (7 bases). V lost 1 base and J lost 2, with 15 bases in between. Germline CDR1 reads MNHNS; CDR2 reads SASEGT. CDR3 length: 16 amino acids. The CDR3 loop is CASSEGPRGAPYEQYF. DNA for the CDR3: TGTGCCAGCAGTGAAGGGCCCCGGGGGGCCCCCTACGAGCAGTACTTC.

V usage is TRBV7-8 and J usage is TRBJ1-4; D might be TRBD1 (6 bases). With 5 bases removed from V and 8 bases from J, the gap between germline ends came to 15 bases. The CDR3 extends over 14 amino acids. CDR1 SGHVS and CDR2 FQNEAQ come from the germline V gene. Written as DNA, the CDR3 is TGTGCCAGCAGCACAGGGTTTAGTCGAGAAAAACTGTTTTTT. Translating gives CASSTGFSREKLFF.

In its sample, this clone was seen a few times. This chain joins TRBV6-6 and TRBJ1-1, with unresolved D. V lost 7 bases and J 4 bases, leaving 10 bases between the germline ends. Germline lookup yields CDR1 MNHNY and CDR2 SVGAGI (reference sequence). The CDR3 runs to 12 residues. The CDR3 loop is CASNLSGTEAFF. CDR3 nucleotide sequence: TGTGCCAGCAACCTAAGTGGCACTGAAGCTTTCTTT.

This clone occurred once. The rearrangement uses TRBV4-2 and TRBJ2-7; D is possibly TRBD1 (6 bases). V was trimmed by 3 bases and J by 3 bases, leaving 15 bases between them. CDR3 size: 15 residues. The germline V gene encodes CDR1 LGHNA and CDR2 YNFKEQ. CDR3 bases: TGTGCCAGCAGCCAGGCCGGGACACAAGTCTACGAGCAGTACTTC. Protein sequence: CASSQAGTQVYEQYF.

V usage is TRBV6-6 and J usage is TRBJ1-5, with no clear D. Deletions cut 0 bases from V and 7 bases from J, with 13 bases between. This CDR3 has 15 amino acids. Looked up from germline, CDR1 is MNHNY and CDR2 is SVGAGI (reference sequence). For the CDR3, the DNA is TGTGCCAGCAGTTACTCGCCAGAGAACGTCCAGCCCCAGCATTTT. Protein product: CASSYSPENVQPQHF.

The CDR3 DNA follows: TGTGCCAGCAGTTATGCCCGGTACGAGCAGTACTTC. It translates to CASSYARYEQYF. The genes are TRBV28 and TRBJ2-7; D call uncertain. The CDR3 runs 12 residues. V lost 4 bases, J lost 4 bases, and 8 bases lay in between. Germline V CDR1 and CDR2: MDHEN, SYDVKM. Full variable domain (rest looked up from reference TRBV28 and TRBJ2-7): DVKVTQSSRYLVKRTGEKVFLECVQDMDHENMFWYRQDPGLGLRLIYFSYDVKMKEKGDIPEGYSVSREKKERFSLILESASTNQTSMYLCASSYARYEQYFGPGTRLTVT.

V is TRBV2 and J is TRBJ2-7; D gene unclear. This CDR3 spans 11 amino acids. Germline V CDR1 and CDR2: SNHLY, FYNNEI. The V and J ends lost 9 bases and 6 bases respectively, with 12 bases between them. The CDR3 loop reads CASAARTEQYF. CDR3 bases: TGTGCCAGTGCCGCGAGGACCGAGCAGTACTTC.

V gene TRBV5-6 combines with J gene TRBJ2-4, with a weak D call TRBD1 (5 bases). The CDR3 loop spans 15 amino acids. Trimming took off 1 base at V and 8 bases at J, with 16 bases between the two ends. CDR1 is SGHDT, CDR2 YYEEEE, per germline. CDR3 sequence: CASSLPGPGRDIQYF. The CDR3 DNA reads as TGTGCCAGCAGCTTGCCCGGGCCCGGCAGGGACATTCAGTACTTC.

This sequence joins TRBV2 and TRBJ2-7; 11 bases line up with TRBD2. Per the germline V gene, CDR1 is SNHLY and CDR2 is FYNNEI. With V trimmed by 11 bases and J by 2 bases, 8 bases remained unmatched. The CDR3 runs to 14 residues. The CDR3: CAARLAGLPYEQYF. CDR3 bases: TGTGCCGCCCGACTAGCGGGGCTCCCCTACGAGCAGTACTTC.

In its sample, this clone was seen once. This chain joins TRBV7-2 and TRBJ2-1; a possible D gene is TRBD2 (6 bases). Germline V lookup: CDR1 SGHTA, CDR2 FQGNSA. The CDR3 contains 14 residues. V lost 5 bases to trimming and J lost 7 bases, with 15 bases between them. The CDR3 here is CASSPPPEGNEQFF. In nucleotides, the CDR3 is TGTGCCAGCAGCCCCCCCCCGGAGGGGAATGAGCAGTTCTTC.

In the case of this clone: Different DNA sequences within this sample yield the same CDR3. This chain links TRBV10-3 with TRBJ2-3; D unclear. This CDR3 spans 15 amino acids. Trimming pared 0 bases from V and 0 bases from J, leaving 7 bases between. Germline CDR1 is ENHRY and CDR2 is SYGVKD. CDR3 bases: TGTGCCATCAGTGAGTCGTCGATTAGCACAGATACGCAGTATTTT. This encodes CAISESSISTDTQYF.

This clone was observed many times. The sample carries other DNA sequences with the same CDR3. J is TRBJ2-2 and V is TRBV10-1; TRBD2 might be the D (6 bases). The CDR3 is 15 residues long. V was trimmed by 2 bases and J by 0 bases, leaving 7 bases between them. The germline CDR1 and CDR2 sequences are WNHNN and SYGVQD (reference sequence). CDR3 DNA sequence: TGCGCCAGCAGTGAGAAGCGGGCGAACACCGGGGAGCTGTTTTTT. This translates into CASSEKRANTGELFF.

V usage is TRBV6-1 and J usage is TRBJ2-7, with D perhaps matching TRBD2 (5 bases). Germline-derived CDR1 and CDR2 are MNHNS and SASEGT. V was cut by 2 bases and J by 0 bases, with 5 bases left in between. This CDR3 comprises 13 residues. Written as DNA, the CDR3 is TGTGCCAGCAGTGAACTAGCCTCCTACGAGCAGTACTTC. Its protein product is CASSELASYEQYF.

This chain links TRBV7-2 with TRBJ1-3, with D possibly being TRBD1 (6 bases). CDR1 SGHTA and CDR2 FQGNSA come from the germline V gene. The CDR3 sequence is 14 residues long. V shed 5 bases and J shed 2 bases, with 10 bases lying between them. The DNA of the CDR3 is TGTGCCAGCAGCATAAACAGGGCTGGAAACACCATATATTTT. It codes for CASSINRAGNTIYF.

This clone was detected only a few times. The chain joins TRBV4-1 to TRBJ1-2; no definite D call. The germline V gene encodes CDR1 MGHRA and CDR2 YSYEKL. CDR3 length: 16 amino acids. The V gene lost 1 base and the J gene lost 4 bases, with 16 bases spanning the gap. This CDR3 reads CASSQAGSLTGYGYTF. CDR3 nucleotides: TGCGCCAGCAGCCAAGCTGGGAGCTTGACTGGCTATGGCTACACCTTC.

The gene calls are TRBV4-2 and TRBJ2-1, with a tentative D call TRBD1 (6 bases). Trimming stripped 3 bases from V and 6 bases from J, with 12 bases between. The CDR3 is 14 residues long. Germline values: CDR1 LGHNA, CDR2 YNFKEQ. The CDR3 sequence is CASSQATGFNEQFF. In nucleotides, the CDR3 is TGTGCCAGCAGCCAGGCGACAGGATTCAATGAGCAGTTCTTC.

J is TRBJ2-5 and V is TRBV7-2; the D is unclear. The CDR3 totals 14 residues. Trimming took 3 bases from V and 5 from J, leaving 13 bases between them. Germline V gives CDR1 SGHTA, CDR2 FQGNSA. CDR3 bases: TGTGCCAGCAGCTTCGGTACCGCTTTGGAGACCCAGTACTTC. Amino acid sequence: CASSFGTALETQYF.

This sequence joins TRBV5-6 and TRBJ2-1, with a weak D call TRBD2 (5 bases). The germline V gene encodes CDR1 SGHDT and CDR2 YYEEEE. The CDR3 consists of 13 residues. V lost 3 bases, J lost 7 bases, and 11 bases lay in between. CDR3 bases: TGTGCCAGCAGCTGGAGGCTAGGGAATGAGCAGTTCTTC. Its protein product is CASSWRLGNEQFF.

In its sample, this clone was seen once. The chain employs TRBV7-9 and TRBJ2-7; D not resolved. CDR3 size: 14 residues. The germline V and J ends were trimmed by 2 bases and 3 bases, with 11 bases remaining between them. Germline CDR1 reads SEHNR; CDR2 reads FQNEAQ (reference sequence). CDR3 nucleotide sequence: TGTGCCAGCAGCTTAAACGGACCCTACTACGAGCAGTACTTC. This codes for CASSLNGPYYEQYF.

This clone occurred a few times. CDR3 loop: CASRTLESYEQYF. In nucleotides, the CDR3 is TGTGCCAGCAGAACCCTCGAATCCTACGAGCAGTACTTC. The chain recombines TRBV6-1 with TRBJ2-7, with unresolved D. CDR3 length: 13 amino acids. Deletions cut 6 bases from V and 1 base from J, with 10 bases between. Germline V gives CDR1 MNHNS, CDR2 SASEGT.

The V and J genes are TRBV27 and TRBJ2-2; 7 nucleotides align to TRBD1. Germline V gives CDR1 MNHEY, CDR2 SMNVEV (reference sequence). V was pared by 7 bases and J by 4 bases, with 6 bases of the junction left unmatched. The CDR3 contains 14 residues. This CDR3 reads CASTLTGPTGELFF. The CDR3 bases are TGTGCCAGCACCTTGACAGGGCCCACCGGGGAGCTGTTTTTT.

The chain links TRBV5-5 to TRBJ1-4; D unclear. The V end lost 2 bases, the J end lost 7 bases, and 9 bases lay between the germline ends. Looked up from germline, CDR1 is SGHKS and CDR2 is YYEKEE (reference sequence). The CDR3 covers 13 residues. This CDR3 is CASSLVTSEKLFF. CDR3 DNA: TGTGCCAGCAGCTTAGTCACGAGTGAAAAACTGTTTTTT.

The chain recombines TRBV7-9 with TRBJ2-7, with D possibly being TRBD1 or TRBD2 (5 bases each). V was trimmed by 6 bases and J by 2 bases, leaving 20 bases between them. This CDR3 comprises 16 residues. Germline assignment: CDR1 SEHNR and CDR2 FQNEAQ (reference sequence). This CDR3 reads CASSPGRAALAYEQYF. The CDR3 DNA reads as TGTGCCAGCAGTCCAGGGCGGGCAGCACTAGCCTACGAGCAGTACTTC. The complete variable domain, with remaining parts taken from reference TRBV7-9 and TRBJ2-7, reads DTGVSQNPRHKITKRGQNVTFRCDPISEHNRLYWYRQTLGQGPEFLTYFQNEAQLEKSRLLSDRFSAERPKGSFSTLEIQRTEQGDSAMYLCASSPGRAALAYEQYFGPGTRLTVT.

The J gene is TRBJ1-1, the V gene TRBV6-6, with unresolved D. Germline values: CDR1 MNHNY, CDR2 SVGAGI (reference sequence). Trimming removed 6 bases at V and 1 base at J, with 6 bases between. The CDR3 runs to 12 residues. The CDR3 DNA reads TGTGCCAGCAGGTCGAAGAACACTGAAGCTTTCTTT. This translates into CASRSKNTEAFF.

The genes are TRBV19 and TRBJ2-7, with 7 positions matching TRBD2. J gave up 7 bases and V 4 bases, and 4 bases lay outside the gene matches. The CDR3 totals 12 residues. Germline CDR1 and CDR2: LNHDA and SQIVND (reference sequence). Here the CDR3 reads CASSTQAGEQYF. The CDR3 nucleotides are TGTGCCAGTAGTACCCAAGCGGGAGAGCAGTACTTC.

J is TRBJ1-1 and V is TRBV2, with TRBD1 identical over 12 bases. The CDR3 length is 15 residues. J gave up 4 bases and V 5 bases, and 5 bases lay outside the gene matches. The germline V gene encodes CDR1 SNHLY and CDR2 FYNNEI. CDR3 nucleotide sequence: TGTGCCAGCAGTAGGGGACAGGGGGCAGTCACTGAAGCTTTCTTT. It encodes CASSRGQGAVTEAFF.

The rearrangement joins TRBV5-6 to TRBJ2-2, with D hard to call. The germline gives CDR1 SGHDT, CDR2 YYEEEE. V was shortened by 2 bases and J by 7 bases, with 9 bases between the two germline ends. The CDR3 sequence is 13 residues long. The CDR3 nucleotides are TGTGCCAGCAGCTTACTTGCGTACGGGGAGCTGTTTTTT. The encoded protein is CASSLLAYGELFF.

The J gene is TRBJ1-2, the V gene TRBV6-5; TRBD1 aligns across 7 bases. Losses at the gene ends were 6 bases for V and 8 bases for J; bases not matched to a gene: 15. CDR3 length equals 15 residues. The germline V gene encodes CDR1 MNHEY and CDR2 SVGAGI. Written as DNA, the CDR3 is TGTGCCAGCAGGACTGGATTAACAGGGGTTGGGGGCTACACCTTC. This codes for CASRTGLTGVGGYTF.

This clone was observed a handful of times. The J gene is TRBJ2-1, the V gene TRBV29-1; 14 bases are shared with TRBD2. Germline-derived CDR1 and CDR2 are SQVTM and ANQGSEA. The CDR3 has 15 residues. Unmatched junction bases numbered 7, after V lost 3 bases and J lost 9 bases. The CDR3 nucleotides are TGCAGCGTTGACCCGACTAGCGGGAGGGTGAGTGAGCAGTTCTTC. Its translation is CSVDPTSGRVSEQFF.

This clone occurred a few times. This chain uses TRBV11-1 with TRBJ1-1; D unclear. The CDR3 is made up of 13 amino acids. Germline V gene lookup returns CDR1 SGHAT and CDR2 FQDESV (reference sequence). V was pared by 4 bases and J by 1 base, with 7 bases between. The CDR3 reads CASSSQTNTEAFF. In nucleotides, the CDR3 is TGTGCCAGCAGCTCGCAGACGAACACTGAAGCTTTCTTT.

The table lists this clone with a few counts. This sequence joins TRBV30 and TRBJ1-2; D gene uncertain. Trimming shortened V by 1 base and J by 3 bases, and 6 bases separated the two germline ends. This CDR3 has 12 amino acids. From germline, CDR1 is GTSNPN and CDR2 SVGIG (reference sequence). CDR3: CAWSEQDYGYTF. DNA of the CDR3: TGTGCCTGGAGTGAGCAAGACTATGGCTACACCTTC.

The CDR3 nucleotides read TGTGCCAGCGGGGACATACCAAGCAATCAGCCCCAGCATTTT. Translation: CASGDIPSNQPQHF. The chain combines TRBV6-1 with TRBJ1-5, with TRBD1 as a possible D gene (6 bases). V gave up 8 bases and J gave up 1 base, with 12 bases separating them. There are 14 residues in the CDR3. In germline, CDR1 is MNHNS, CDR2 SASEGT.